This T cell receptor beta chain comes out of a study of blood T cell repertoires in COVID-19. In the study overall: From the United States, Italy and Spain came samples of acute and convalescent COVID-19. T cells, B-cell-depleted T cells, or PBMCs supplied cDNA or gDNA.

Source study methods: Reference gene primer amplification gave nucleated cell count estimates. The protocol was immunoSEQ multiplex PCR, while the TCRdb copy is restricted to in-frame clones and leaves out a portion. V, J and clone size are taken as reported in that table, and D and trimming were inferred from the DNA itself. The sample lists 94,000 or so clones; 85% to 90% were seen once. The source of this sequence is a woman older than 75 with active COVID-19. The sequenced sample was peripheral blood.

CDR3 region: CATSRDARGSYEQYF. CDR3 sequence (DNA): TGTGCCACCAGCAGAGACGCCAGGGGGTCCTACGAGCAGTACTTC. This chain uses TRBV15 with TRBJ2-7; 7 positions match TRBD1. CDR3 length: 15 residues. Germline V gene sequence: CDR1 LNHNV, CDR2 YYDKDF (reference sequence). With 0 bases clipped from V and 1 base from J, the junction kept 3 bases outside the gene matches.